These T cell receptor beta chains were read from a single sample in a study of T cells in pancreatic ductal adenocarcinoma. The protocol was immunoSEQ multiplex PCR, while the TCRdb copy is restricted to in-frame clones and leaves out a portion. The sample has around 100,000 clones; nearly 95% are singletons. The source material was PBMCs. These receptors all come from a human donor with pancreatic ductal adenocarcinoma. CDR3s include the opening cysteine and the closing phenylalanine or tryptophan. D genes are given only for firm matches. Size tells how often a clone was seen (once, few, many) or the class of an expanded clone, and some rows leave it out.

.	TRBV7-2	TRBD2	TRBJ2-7	TGTGCCAGCAGCAAAGGAGGGACTAGCGTTTACGAGCAGTACTTC	CASSKGGTSVYEQYF
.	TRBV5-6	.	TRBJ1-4	TGTGCCAGCAGCTTGAGCTTTAATGAAAAACTGTTTTTT	CASSLSFNEKLFF
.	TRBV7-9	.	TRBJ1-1	TGTGCCAGCAGCTTCCCAGGGAACACTGAAGCTTTCTTT	CASSFPGNTEAFF
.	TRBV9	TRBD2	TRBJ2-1	TGTGCCAGCAGCTCACAGGGACTAGCGGGAGGGGGATGGAATGAGCAGTTCTTC	CASSSQGLAGGGWNEQFF
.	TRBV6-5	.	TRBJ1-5	TGTGCCAGCAGTTCTGGGACATATCAGCCCCAGCATTTT	CASSSGTYQPQHF
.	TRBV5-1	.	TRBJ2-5	TGCGCCAGCAGCCGGCAAGCAGGGAACCAAGAGACCCAGTACTTC	CASSRQAGNQETQYF
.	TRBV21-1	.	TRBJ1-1	TGTGCCAGCAGCAAAGCGTGGCAGGACAGGATGAACACTGAAGCTTTCTTT	CASSKAWQDRMNTEAFF
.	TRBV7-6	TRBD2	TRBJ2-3	TGTGCCAGCAGCTTAGGCGGGAGGCCCCCAGATACGCAGTATTTT	CASSLGGRPPDTQYF
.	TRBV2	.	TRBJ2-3	TGTGCCAGCAGTTCGTCAGGTACAGATACGCAGTATTTT	CASSSSGTDTQYF
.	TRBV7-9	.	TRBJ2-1	TGTGCCAGCAGCTACGGCGGGCCGTGGAATGAGCAGTTCTTC	CASSYGGPWNEQFF
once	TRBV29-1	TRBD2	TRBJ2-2	TGCAGCGTTGTCCTAGCGGTCCCCGGGGAGCTGTTTTTT	CSVVLAVPGELFF
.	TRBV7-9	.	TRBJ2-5	TGTGCCAGCAGCTTTCAGGGGGGTCGAGAGACCCAGTACTTC	CASSFQGGRETQYF
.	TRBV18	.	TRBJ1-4	TGTGCCAGCTCACCACCGCGGGGGACGACTAATGAAAAACTGTTTTTT	CASSPPRGTTNEKLFF
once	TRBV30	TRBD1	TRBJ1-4	TGTGCCTGGACCCAGGGGGCAACTAATGAAAAACTGTTTTTT	CAWTQGATNEKLFF
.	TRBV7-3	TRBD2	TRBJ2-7	TGTGCCAGCAGGGCGTCTAGCGGGAGCTACGAGCAGTACTTC	CASRASSGSYEQYF
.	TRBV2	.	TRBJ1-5	TGTGCCAGCAGCCAGGGGCCCGATCAGCCCCAGCATTTT	CASSQGPDQPQHF
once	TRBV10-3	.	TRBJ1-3	TGTGCCATCAGGGAGAACTTCTCTGGAAACACCATATATTTT	CAIRENFSGNTIYF
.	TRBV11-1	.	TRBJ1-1	TGTGCCAGCAGCCGGCCGGCCGACATGAACACTGAAGCTTTCTTT	CASSRPADMNTEAFF
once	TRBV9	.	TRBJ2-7	TGTGCCAGCAGCGTGACGGGAGATTGGGCCTACGAGCAGTACTTC	CASSVTGDWAYEQYF
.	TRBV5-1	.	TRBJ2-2	TGCGCCAGCAGCTCGGGACACGGCCCGGGGGAGCTGTTTTTT	CASSSGHGPGELFF
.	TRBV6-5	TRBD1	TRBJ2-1	TGTGCCAGCAGTTACTCGGGACAGGGTTACAATGAGCAGTTCTTC	CASSYSGQGYNEQFF
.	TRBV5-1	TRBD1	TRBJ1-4	TGCGCCAGCAGCCCGACAGGGGCAACTAATGAAAAACTGTTTTTT	CASSPTGATNEKLFF
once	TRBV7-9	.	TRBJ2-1	TGTGCCAGCAGCTTAGAAAGAGGGGGATACAATGAGCAGTTCTTC	CASSLERGGYNEQFF
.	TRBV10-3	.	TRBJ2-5	TGTGCCACCCAGGAAAGGCTGGGAGGAGAGACCCAGTACTTC	CATQERLGGETQYF
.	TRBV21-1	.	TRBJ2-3	TGTGCCAGCAGCTGTTGCGGACAGGGGCAAGGAGATACGCAGTATTTT	CASSCCGQGQGDTQYF
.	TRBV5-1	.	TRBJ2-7	TGCGCCAGCAGCTTCGGCAGGGGGGCCTCCTACGAGCAGTACTTC	CASSFGRGASYEQYF
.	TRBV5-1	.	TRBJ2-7	TGCGCCAGCAGCTCACAGGGAGTCGAGCAGTACTTC	CASSSQGVEQYF
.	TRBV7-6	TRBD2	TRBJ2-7	TGTGCCAGCAGCTTAGGGGGCGGGAGGAACTACGAGCAGTACTTC	CASSLGGGRNYEQYF
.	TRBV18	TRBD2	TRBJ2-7	TGTGCCAGCTCAGGGGGACTAGCCGGCGAGCAGTACTTC	CASSGGLAGEQYF
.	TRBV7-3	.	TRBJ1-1	TGTGCCAGCAGATGGACAGTGAACACTGAAGCTTTCTTT	CASRWTVNTEAFF
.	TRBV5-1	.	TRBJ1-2	TGCGCCAGCAGCTTGGACCCGGGGACTGGGGGCTACACCTTC	CASSLDPGTGGYTF
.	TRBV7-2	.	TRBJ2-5	TGTGCCAGCAGCCCCACAGGTCCACACGGGGAGACCCAGTACTTC	CASSPTGPHGETQYF
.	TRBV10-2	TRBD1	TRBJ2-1	TGCGCCAGCAGCCCACCTGGACAGGAGGACAATGAGCAGTTCTTC	CASSPPGQEDNEQFF
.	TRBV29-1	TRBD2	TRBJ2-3	TGCAGCGTTGCTCGGGAGGCGGGTACGCAGTATTTT	CSVAREAGTQYF
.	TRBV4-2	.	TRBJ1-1	TGTGCCAGCAGCCAAGTTCGGGGGAGCACTGAAGCTTTCTTT	CASSQVRGSTEAFF
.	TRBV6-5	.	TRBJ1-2	TGTGCCAGCAGTTCCACAACAGGGATCAACTATGGCTACACCTTC	CASSSTTGINYGYTF
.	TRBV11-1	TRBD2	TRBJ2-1	TGTGCCAGCAGCTCGGGACTAGCGGGAGGGGGCTACAATGAGCAGTTCTTC	CASSSGLAGGGYNEQFF
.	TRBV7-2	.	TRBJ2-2	TGTGCCAGCAGCTTCGGTTTCCACCCCGGGGAGCTGTTTTTT	CASSFGFHPGELFF
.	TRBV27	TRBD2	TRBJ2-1	TGTGCCAGCAGATTCGGACTAGCGGACTCCTACAATGAGCAGTTCTTC	CASRFGLADSYNEQFF
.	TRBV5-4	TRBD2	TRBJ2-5	TGTGCCACCCGGACTAGCGGGATGGAGACCCAGTACTTC	CATRTSGMETQYF
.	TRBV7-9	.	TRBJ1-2	TGTGCCAGCAGCCCCCAGGGGCGGCCCGACCACTATGGCTACACCTTC	CASSPQGRPDHYGYTF
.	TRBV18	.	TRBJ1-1	TGTGCCAGCTCAAGAATCGGGGGGGTGAACACTGAAGCTTTCTTT	CASSRIGGVNTEAFF
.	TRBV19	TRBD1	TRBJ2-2	TGTGCCAGTAGTTACGGGACAGCGAACACCGGGGAGCTGTTTTTT	CASSYGTANTGELFF
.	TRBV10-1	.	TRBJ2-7	TGCGCCAGCAGTGACCCTAGCACCTACGAGCAGTACTTC	CASSDPSTYEQYF
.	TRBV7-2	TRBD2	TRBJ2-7	TGTGCCAGCAGCTTTAATGCACTAGCGGGAATCAGCTCCTACGAGCAGTACTTC	CASSFNALAGISSYEQYF
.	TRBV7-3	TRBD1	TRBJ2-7	TGTGCCAGCAGCTTAGACGGGACAGGAGCCTACGAGCAGTACTTC	CASSLDGTGAYEQYF
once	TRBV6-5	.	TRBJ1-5	TGTGCCAGCAGTTTCCATTCGGGAGTTCAGCCCCAGCATTTT	CASSFHSGVQPQHF
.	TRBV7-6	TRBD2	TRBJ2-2	TGTGCCAGCAGTGAAGCGGGAGATGCCAGGAGCGGGGAGCTGTTTTTT	CASSEAGDARSGELFF
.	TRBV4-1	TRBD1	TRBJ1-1	TGCGCCAGCAGCCGATCGGGACAGGTGGGGACTGAAGCTTTCTTT	CASSRSGQVGTEAFF
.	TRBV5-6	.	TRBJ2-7	TGTGCCAGCAGCTTGACTCGGAACAGGGAGACCTACGAGCAGTACTTC	CASSLTRNRETYEQYF
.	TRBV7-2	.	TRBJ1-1	TGTGCCAGCAGCTTACTGGGCTTGAACACTGAAGCTTTCTTT	CASSLLGLNTEAFF
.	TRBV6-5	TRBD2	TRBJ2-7	TGTGCCAGCAGAGTAGCGGGAGGGAACTACGAGCAGTACTTC	CASRVAGGNYEQYF
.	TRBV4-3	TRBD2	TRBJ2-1	TGCGCCAGCAGCCAAGATAGCAGCGGGAGGCCTCCATACAATGAGCAGTTCTTC	CASSQDSSGRPPYNEQFF